The entry below describes one T cell receptor (beta chain). Its antigen is currently unknown. Multiplex touch-down PCR amplified TRB using TRB-A and TRB-B pools in one tube. TCRdb derives one entry per CDR3 protein from the multiplex PCR reads, leaving out DNA. The sample has roughly 4,000 distinct CDR3 sequences; the top ten hold around 20%. CDR1 and CDR2 (germline): MNHEY, SVGAGI. The CDR3 covers 16 residues. The data derive from a study of T cell clusters in autoimmune cytopenias. Study conclusions and caveats: TRB repertoire shifts in secondary cytopenia and chronic lymphocytic leukemia mostly reflected lymphoma, not autoimmunity.

TRB was amplified from about 270 ng of peripheral blood genomic DNA per sample. A further study also used this sample, focusing on T cell repertoires in aging, cancer and after chemotherapy. This second study notes: Six age groups, ranging from 30 or younger to 70 or older, included the donors. Repeat sampling of healthy donors over several months to years showed clear clonal overlap. Rebound thymic output was suggested by rising median generation probability during chemotherapy in each cancer cohort.

The material sequenced was peripheral blood. The chain is built from TRBV6-5 and TRBJ1-2. This receptor was identified in a human donor in good health. The CDR3 here is CASSDSNEGLNYGYTF.